Listed below are T cell receptor beta chains from one sample, sequenced in a study of CD8 T cells in ankylosing spondylitis. TCRdb passed the 5' RACE reads through MiXCR, listing each CDR3 protein once. The sample consists of roughly 230,000 distinct CDR3 sequences, roughly a tenth of them appearing once. The sample taken for sequencing was blood, either unsorted or a sorted T cell fraction (not recorded which). These receptors originate from a male donor with ankylosing spondylitis or in good health (not recorded which). Each CDR3 is given with its conserved first and last residue. The D gene is left open where the match is weak. Expanded clones get a size class; other rows say once, few or many, or leave the size out.

d_call clone_size j_call v_call cdr3_nt cdr3_aa
NA NA TRBJ2-7 TRBV12-2 TGTGCAAGTCGCATCAGGGTGCCCTACAAGCAGTACTTC CASRIRVPYKQYF
NA many TRBJ2-3 TRBV19 TGTGCCAGTACTGGGTTTGCAGATACGCAGTATTTT CASTGFADTQYF
NA few TRBJ2-2 TRBV12-3/TRBV12-4 TGTGCCAGCAGACGGGCTAGCGACACCGGGGAGCTGTTTTTT CASRRASDTGELFF
NA few TRBJ2-1 TRBV7-9 TGTGCCAGCAGCCCCCTAGGCCCTCGGGGAGAGTTCTTC CASSPLGPRGEFF
TRBD2 few TRBJ2-3 TRBV27 TGTGCCAGCAGTCCACCGGGACTAGCGGGAGGAGATACGCAGTATTTT CASSPPGLAGGDTQYF
NA many TRBJ2-7 TRBV4-2 TGTGCCAGCAGCCAAGACAGAACCTCCTACGAGCAGTACTTC CASSQDRTSYEQYF
TRBD2 many TRBJ2-5 TRBV9 TGTGCCAGCAGCGTGGGGGGGGGATACCAAGAGACCCAGTACTTC CASSVGGGYQETQYF
NA NA TRBJ1-6 TRBV6-1 TGTGCCAGCAGACTCCACCCCGGCGGCTCCTATAATTCACCCCTCCACTTT CASRLHPGGSYNSPLHF
NA many TRBJ2-3 TRBV7-2 TGTGCCAGCAGCTTAGGCCAGGCCTACACAGATACGCAGTATTTT CASSLGQAYTDTQYF
NA many TRBJ1-3 TRBV29-1 TGCAGCGTTGAAGAGTTCGGAAACACCATATATTTT CSVEEFGNTIYF
NA NA TRBJ2-2 TRBV12-3/TRBV12-4 TGTGCCTTCAGTTTATTAGGGGTATTAGCGGAGCCGAACACCGGGGAGCTGTTTTTT CAFSLLGVLAEPNTGELFF
NA many TRBJ2-5 TRBV20-1 TGCAGTGCTAGAGTTTTCGAATTATCGGAGACCCAGTACTTC CSARVFELSETQYF
TRBD1 many TRBJ1-3 TRBV19 TGTGCCAGCAACCCAGGGGGAGGTCCTGGAAACACCATATATTTT CASNPGGGPGNTIYF
TRBD2 many TRBJ2-1 TRBV20-1 TGCAGTGCGGCCTCGCCTCTAGCGGGGGTTAAGAATGAGCAGTTCTTC CSAASPLAGVKNEQFF
TRBD2 many TRBJ2-4 TRBV11-3 TGTGCCAGCAGCATGGGACTAGCGCAAAACATTCAGTACTTC CASSMGLAQNIQYF
TRBD2 many TRBJ2-3 TRBV4-2 TGTGCCAGCAGCCAAGCCGGACTAGCGGGAGAACTAGATACGCAGTATTTT CASSQAGLAGELDTQYF
NA NA TRBJ1-2 TRBV30 TGTGCCTGGAGTGGGCAGCGGCTCGGGGGCTACACCTTC CAWSGQRLGGYTF
NA many TRBJ1-4 TRBV7-9 TGTGCCAGCAGCTTATCGGCAGGGTCTGAAAAACTGTTTTTT CASSLSAGSEKLFF
NA NA TRBJ2-7 TRBV20-1 TGCAGTGTCCCGGGACGGAACTACGAGCAGTACTTC CSVPGRNYEQYF
NA many TRBJ2-1 TRBV11-3 TGTGCCAGCAGCTCCCATCGGGGGTCCTCAAATGAGCAGTTCTTC CASSSHRGSSNEQFF
NA few TRBJ2-1 TRBV6-1 TGTGCCAGCCGTACAGGAGGCTCCTACAATGAGCAGTTCTTC CASRTGGSYNEQFF
TRBD2 many TRBJ2-1 TRBV27 TGTGCCAGCAGTCGAAGACTAGCGAACTACTCCTACAATGAGCAGTTCTTC CASSRRLANYSYNEQFF
NA many TRBJ1-3 TRBV6-5 TGTGCCAGCAGTTACGATCCTAGCTCTGGAAACACCATATATTTT CASSYDPSSGNTIYF
NA many TRBJ1-4 TRBV5-1 TGCGCCAGCAGCTTGAACACAGGCTTTAATGAAAAACTGTTTTTT CASSLNTGFNEKLFF
NA many TRBJ1-3 TRBV4-1 TGCGCCAGCGGATGGACGAGCTCTGGAAACACCATATATTTT CASGWTSSGNTIYF
TRBD2 many TRBJ2-7 TRBV20-1 TGCAGTGCTAGAGGGGGGGGGAAGGGGTACTACGAGCAGTACTTC CSARGGGKGYYEQYF
NA NA TRBJ1-2 TRBV18 TGTGCCAGCTCACCAATCAAAGCTAACTATGGCTACACCTTC CASSPIKANYGYTF
NA few TRBJ1-3 TRBV7-9 TGTGCCAGCAGCTTAGACGGGTACTCTGGAAACACCATATATTTT CASSLDGYSGNTIYF
NA NA TRBJ2-7 TRBV18 TGTGCCAGCTCACCACAAGGACGCGAGCAGTACTTC CASSPQGREQYF
NA NA TRBJ2-1 TRBV7-2 TGTGCCAGCAGCCCCCTCGGGCTAAACAATGAGCAGTTCTTC CASSPLGLNNEQFF
TRBD1 many TRBJ2-3 TRBV20-1 TGCAGTGCTCTTCCCGCTATGACCGGGACAGACAACCCCAGCACAGATACGCAGTATTTT CSALPAMTGTDNPSTDTQYF
NA once TRBJ2-4 TRBV5-6 TGTGCCAGCAGCTTGACGTCCCTGGCCAAAAACATTCAGTACTTC CASSLTSLAKNIQYF
TRBD2 NA TRBJ2-1 TRBV7-2 TGTGCCAGCAGCTCACCTAGCGGGAGATCGAATGAGCAGTTCTTC CASSSPSGRSNEQFF
TRBD2 many TRBJ2-1 TRBV15 TGTGCCACCAGCACGAAAGGGACTAGCGGGAGGGTTTTCGATGAGCAGTTCTTC CATSTKGTSGRVFDEQFF
NA few TRBJ1-1 TRBV12-3/TRBV12-4 TGTGCCAGCAGCTACGCCGGGGATAACACTGAAGCTTTCTTT CASSYAGDNTEAFF
TRBD1 NA TRBJ1-4 TRBV7-9 TGTGCCAGCAGCTTATGGGCAGGGGGCCATGATGAAAAACTGTTTTTT CASSLWAGGHDEKLFF
NA many TRBJ1-1 TRBV12-3/TRBV12-4 TGTGCCAGCAGTTTAGGGCTTGAAGCTTTCTTT CASSLGLEAFF
NA many TRBJ2-7 TRBV7-2 TGTGCCAGCAGCTTACAGCGAGGTGTCATGTACGAGCAGTACTTC CASSLQRGVMYEQYF
TRBD2 few TRBJ2-1 TRBV11-2 TGTGCCAGCAGCTCCGGGGGGGGGCCCTACAATGAGCAGTTCTTC CASSSGGGPYNEQFF
TRBD2 few TRBJ2-7 TRBV10-3 TGTGCCATCAGTGAGTCGAAGGGCGGGGGAACGTTCACGGGGGAGCAGTACTTC CAISESKGGGTFTGEQYF
TRBD2 many TRBJ2-2 TRBV29-1 TGCAGCGTTCCCCAGCGGGAGTATAGGACCGGGGAGCTGTTTTTT CSVPQREYRTGELFF
TRBD1 few TRBJ1-1 TRBV10-2 TGCGCCAGCAGTACAGGGGTAGGGAACACTGAAGCTTTCTTT CASSTGVGNTEAFF
TRBD1 few TRBJ1-5 TRBV20-1 TGCAGTGCTAGAGAACAGGACAGGGGTAGCAATCAGCCCCAGCATTTT CSAREQDRGSNQPQHF